This record looks at one T cell receptor beta chain sequence and its context. Its antigen remains unidentified. The CDR3 has 13 residues. CDR1 is DFQATT, CDR2 SNEGSKA, per germline (reference sequence). The ends were cut back, 2 bases at V and 2 bases at J, with 10 bases in the middle. This sample is drawn from a study of T cell repertoires in cytomegalovirus infection. Overall study: Selected CMV epitopes included recently identified HLA-C-restricted ones as well as well-studied HLA-B-restricted ones. CMV infection and matching HLA type were both indicated by public TCR beta signatures. Findings and limits, study-wide: Cumulative public TCR beta family frequency identified carriers of CMV plus the relevant HLA. Ex vivo, HLA-C-restricted CMV-specific TCR beta clonotypes prevailed over the rest of the response.

TCRdb passed the reads through MiXCR, listing each CDR3 protein once. The sample shows hundreds of thousands of distinct CDR3 sequences, approximately 46% of them seen only once. This receptor was obtained from a human donor in good health (CMV status not recorded). Some clones in this sample may be carry-over from other donors' samples. Source: cultured PBMCs, taken from culture after CMV antigen stimulation. The chain is built from TRBV20-1 and TRBJ2-7; tentative D call: TRBD1 (5 bases). CDR3 in amino acids: CSARKVQAYEQYF. The CDR3 DNA reads TGCAGTGCTAGAAAGGTACAGGCCTACGAGCAGTACTTC.